Reported below is one T cell receptor (beta chain). Antigen specificity is unknown. The data were obtained in a study of T cell responses to AZD1222 COVID-19 vaccine. CDR1 LNHDA and CDR2 SQIVND come from the germline V gene (reference sequence). The trim removed 4 bases at V and 2 bases at J, leaving 4 bases unmatched. This CDR3 spans 16 amino acids. Study findings and constraints: Seropositive status at baseline applied to only six AZD1222 recipients. With two AZD1222 doses given, Spike-specific TCR breadth and depth both rose. Spike as a whole was targeted by vaccine-associated CD4 TCRs, dominant at 160-218 and 743-854.

Here immunoSEQ multiplex PCR was the method, and the copy in TCRdb shows in-frame clones only, minus some. In the table there are under 150,000 clones, around nine tenths of which are singletons. The chain is built from TRBV19 and TRBJ2-3; 12 positions match TRBD2. This clonotype was sampled from an adult in good health. The material was peripheral blood, obtained on day 0 of AZD1222 vaccination. The CDR3 bases are TGTGCCAGTAGTACACTAGCGGGAGGTCACACAGATACGCAGTATTTT. Its protein product is CASSTLAGGHTDTQYF.